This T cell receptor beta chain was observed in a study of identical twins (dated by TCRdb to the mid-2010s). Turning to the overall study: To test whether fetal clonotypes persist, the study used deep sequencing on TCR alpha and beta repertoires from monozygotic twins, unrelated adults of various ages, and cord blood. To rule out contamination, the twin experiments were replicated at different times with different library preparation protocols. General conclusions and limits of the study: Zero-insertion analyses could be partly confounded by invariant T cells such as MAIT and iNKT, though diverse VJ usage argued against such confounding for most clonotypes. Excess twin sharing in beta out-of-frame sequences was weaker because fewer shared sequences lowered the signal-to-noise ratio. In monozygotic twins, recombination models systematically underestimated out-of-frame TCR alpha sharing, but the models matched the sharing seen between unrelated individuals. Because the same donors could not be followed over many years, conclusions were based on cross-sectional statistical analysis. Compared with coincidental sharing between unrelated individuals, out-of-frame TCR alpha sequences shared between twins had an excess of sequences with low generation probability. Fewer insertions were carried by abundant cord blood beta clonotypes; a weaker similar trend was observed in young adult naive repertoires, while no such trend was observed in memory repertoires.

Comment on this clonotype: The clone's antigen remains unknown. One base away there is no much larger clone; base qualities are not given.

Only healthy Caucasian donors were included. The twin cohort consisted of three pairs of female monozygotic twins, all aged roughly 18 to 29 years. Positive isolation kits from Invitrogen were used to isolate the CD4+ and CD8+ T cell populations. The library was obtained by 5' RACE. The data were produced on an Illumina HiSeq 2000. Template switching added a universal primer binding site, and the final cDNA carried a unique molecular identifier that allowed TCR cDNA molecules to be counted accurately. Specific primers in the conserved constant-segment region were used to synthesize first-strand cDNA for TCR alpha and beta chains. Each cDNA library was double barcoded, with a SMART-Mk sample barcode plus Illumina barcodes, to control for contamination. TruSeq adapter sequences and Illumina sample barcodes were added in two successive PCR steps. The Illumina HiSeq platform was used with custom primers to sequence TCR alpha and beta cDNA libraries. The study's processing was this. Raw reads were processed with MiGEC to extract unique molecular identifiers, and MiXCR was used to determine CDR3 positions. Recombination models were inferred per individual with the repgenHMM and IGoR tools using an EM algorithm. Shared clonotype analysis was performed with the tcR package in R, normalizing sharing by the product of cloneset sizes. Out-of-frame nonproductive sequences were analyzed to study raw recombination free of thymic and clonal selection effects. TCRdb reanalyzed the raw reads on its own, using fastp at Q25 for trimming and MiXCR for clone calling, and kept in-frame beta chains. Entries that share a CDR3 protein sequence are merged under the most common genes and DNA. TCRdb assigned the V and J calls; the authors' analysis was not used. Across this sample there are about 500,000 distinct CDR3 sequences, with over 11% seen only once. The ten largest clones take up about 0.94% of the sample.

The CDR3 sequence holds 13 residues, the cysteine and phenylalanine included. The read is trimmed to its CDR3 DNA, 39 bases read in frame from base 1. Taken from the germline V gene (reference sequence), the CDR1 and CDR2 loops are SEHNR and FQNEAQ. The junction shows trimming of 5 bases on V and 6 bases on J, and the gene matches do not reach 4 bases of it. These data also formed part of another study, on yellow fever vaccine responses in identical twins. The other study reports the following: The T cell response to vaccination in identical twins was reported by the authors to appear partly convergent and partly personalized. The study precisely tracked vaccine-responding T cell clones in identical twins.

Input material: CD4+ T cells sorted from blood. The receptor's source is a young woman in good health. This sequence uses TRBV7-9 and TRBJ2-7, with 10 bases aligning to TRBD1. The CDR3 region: CASSRGQGIEQYF. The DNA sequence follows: TGTGCCAGCAGCCGGGGACAGGGGATCGAGCAGTACTTC.